This T cell receptor (beta chain) was documented in a study of post-analysis software for immune sequencing data. The wider study: The disease courses spanned relapsing-remitting, secondary progressive and progressive-relapsing forms of multiple sclerosis.

Findings and caveats of the study: TRBV5-6, TRBV5-1 and TRBV20-1 belonged to a set of about five TRBV segments that were more frequent in patients than controls. The normalized Chao1 diversity of multiple sclerosis patients was significantly lower than that of controls.

Sequencing libraries made from TCR beta cDNA carried unique molecular identifiers. About 500,000 cDNA molecules were obtained per 1 to 10 million input T cells. TCRdb re-analysed the PCR reads in MiXCR, keeping a single row per CDR3 protein. The repertoire holds roughly 800,000 distinct CDR3 sequences, with about 32% as singletons. This clonotype was counted only a few times. Its target is not known. After removal of 6 bases from V and 6 bases from J, the junction contained 9 bases not matched to a gene. There are 14 residues in the CDR3. Germline-derived CDR1 and CDR2 are MNHEY and SVGEGT. The sequence was obtained from a girl aged 10 to 17 with multiple sclerosis. The sequencing input was blood. This chain links TRBV6-2 or TRBV6-3 with TRBJ2-3, with TRBD1 matching over 7 bases. The chain's CDR3 is CASRPQGVRDTQYF. The CDR3 nucleotides read TGTGCCAGCAGACCCCAGGGGGTGAGGGATACGCAGTATTTT.